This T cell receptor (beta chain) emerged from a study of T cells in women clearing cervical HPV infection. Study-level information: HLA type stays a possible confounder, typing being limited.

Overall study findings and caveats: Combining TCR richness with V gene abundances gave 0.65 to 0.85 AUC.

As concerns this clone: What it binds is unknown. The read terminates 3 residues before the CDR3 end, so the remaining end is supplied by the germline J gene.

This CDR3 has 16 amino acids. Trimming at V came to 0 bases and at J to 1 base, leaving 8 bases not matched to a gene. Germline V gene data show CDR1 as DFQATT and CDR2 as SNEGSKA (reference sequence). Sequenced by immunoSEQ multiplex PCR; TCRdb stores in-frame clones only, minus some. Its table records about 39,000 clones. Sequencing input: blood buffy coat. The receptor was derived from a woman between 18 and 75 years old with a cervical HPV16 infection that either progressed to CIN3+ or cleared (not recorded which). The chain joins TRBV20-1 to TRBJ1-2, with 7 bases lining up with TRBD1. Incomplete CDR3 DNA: TGCAGTGCTAGAGAGCGCGGGACAGAACTTAACTATGGC. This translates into CSARERGTELNYG. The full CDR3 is CSARERGTELNYGYTF.